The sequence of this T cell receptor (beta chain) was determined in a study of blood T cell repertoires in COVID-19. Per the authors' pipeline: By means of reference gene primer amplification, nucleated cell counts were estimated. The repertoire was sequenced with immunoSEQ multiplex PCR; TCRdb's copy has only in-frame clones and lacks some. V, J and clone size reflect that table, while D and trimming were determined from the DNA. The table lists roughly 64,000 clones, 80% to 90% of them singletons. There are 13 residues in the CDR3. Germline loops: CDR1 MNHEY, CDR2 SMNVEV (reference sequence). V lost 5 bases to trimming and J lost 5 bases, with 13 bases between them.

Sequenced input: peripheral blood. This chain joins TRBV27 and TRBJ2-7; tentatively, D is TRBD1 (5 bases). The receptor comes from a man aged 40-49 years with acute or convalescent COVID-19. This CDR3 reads CASSILQGDEQYF. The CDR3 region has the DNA TGTGCCAGCAGTATCCTGCAGGGTGACGAGCAGTACTTC.